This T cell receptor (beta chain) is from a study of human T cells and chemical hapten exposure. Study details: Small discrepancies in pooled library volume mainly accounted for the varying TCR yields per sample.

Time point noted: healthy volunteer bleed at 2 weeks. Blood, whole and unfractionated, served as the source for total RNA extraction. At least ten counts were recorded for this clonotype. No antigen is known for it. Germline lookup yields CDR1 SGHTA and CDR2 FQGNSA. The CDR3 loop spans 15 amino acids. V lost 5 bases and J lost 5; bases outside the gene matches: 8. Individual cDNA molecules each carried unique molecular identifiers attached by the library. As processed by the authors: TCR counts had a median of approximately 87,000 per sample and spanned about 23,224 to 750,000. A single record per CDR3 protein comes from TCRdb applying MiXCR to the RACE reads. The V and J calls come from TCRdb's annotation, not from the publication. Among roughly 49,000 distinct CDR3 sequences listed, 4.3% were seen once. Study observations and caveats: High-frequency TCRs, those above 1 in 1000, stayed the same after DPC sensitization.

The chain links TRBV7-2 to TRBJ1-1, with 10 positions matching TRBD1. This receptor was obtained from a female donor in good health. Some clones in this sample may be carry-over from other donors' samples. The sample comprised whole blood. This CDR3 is CASSPTGGAGTEAFF. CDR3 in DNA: TGTGCCAGCAGCCCGACAGGGGGCGCAGGGACTGAAGCTTTCTTT.